The 29 T cell receptor beta chains below were found in one sample sequenced in a study of tumor and adjacent non-tumor tissue in lung cancer. The template was RNA from unsorted bulk tissue. This non-tumor lung sample came from over 3 cm beyond the tumor edge. A modified ARM-PCR protocol with three rounds of nested PCR amplified TCRbeta. One entry per CDR3 protein, called by TCRdb with MiXCR from the multiplex PCR reads. The sample lists around 57,000 distinct CDR3 sequences, roughly 57% seen once, with less than 35% in the top ten. Specimen: distant non-tumor lung tissue. The receptors were gathered from a man aged 65 to 85 with non-small cell lung cancer.

This clonotype was seen once. At one boundary the junction diverges from the germline segment, which might be a read error. The chain employs TRBV4-1 and TRBJ2-2; TRBD2 aligns across 9 bases. Per germline, CDR1 MGHRA and CDR2 YSYEKL. The CDR3 has 16 amino acids. The DNA for the CDR3 is TGCGCCAGTAGCCTCCAGCGGGAGGCCTACAGGGGGGAGCTGTTTTTT. Residues: CASSLQREAYRGELFF.

The V call is TRBV6-6, the J call TRBJ2-7; no clear D. The CDR3 is 12 residues long. Deletions cut 6 bases from V and 7 bases from J, with 13 bases between. Germline V CDR1 and CDR2: MNHNY, SVGAGI (reference sequence). The CDR3 protein is CASRPNLYEQYF. In DNA, the CDR3 is TGTGCCAGCAGACCCAACCTATATGAGCAGTACTTC.

This clonotype was picked up one time. One junction end does not reproduce the germline sequence, and a read error may be involved. The chain joins TRBV5-4 to TRBJ1-6; D gene unclear. The CDR3 is 13 residues long. Germline V gives CDR1 SGHNT, CDR2 YYREEE (reference sequence). The CDR3 nucleotides are TGTGCCAGCAGCCCAAGGACGGGATCAACCCTCCCCTTT. Translating gives CASSPRTGSTLPF.

As for this clonotype: This may stem from a read error, because a much larger clone lies one nucleotide away. The J gene is TRBJ2-1, the V gene TRBV6-6, with D hard to call. Germline CDR1 MNHNY, CDR2 SVGAGI (reference sequence). The CDR3 runs 12 residues. This CDR3 is CASSYGDNVQFF. The CDR3 nucleotides are TGTGCCAGCAGTTACGGAGACAATGTGCAGTTCTTC.

A note on this clonotype: A read error may produce the germline difference seen at one junction end. The genes are TRBV6-5 and TRBJ2-6; D could derive from TRBD1 or TRBD2 (5 bases each). Germline CDR1 is MNHEY and CDR2 is SVGAGI. This CDR3 is built from 17 residues. In nucleotides, the CDR3 is TGTGCCAGCAGTTCCATATATCCGGGGATCAGGGCCAGCGTCCTGACTTTC. This sequence encodes CASSSIYPGIRASVLTF.

A remark on this clonotype: Sequence at one end of the junction differs from germline and may be a read error. The rearrangement joins TRBV7-9 to TRBJ1-2, with 7 bases that match TRBD1. CDR3 length equals 15 residues. Germline lookup yields CDR1 SEHNR and CDR2 FQNEAQ (reference sequence). The CDR3: CASSLDAGGHCGYIF. The CDR3 coding sequence is TGTGCCAGCAGCTTAGACGCAGGGGGTCACTGTGGCTACATCTTC. The full variable domain, completed using reference TRBV7-9 and TRBJ1-2, is DTGVSQNPRHKITKRGQNVTFRCDPISEHNRLYWYRQTLGQGPEFLTYFQNEAQLEKSRLLSDRFSAERPKGSFSTLEIQRTEQGDSAMYLCASSLDAGGHCGYIFGSGTRLTVV.

About this clonotype itself: An end of the junction does not agree with germline; a read error may underlie this. The rearrangement uses TRBV6-1 and TRBJ2-6, with D perhaps TRBD1 (6 bases). This CDR3 contains 16 residues. Germline V gives CDR1 MNHNS, CDR2 SASEGT. The CDR3, as DNA: TGCGCCAGCAGTGCCGAGGACAGATCTGGGGCCAACGCCCTGACTTTC. Translated, it gives CASSAEDRSGANALTF.

The genes are TRBV11-2 and TRBJ1-1, with D possibly TRBD1 on 6 matching bases. V was trimmed by 8 bases and J by 9 bases, leaving 22 bases between them. CDR1 is SGHAT and CDR2 is FQNNGV in the germline V gene. This CDR3 contains 14 residues. The CDR3 loop is CASGKTQGGTKAFF. Here the CDR3 DNA reads TGTGCCAGCGGTAAGACCCAAGGGGGGACTAAAGCTTTCTTT.

On this clonotype: A read error may account for a junction end that differs from germline. This chain uses TRBV5-4 with TRBJ2-1; 7 bases map to TRBD1. The CDR3 consists of 15 residues. The germline gives CDR1 SGHNT, CDR2 YYREEE (reference sequence). Written as DNA, the CDR3 is TGTGTCAGCAGCTTGGGTACAGGGGTGCACAATGAGCAGTTCTTC. Translated, it gives CVSSLGTGVHNEQFF.

This chain uses TRBV6-1 with TRBJ1-5, with unresolved D. Germline V gene sequence: CDR1 MNHNS, CDR2 SASEGT. This CDR3 region has 17 residues. Trimming took 7 bases from V and 9 from J, leaving 28 bases between them. CDR3 region: CASNAPPRQAAIRPQHF. The CDR3 DNA is TGTGCCAGCAATGCGCCCCCGAGGCAGGCGGCCATTCGGCCCCAGCATTTT.

For this clonotype: Given a much more abundant clone one base away, this may be a read error. The V gene is TRBV6-2 or TRBV6-3, the J gene TRBJ2-5, with D possibly being TRBD2 (6 bases). V shed 0 bases and J shed 4 bases, with 18 bases lying between them. This CDR3 comprises 17 residues. Germline V lookup: CDR1 MNHEY, CDR2 SVGEGT. CDR3 loop: CASSYSGRGTGRETQYF. CDR3 DNA sequence: TGTGCCAGCAGTTACTCCGGGAGAGGGACGGGAAGAGAGACCCAGTACTTC.

This clonotype was observed once. A junction end diverges from the germline sequence, so it may reflect a read error. The J gene is TRBJ2-1, the V gene TRBV6-6, with D hard to call. This CDR3 contains 14 residues. Germline V gives CDR1 MNHNY, CDR2 SVGAGI (reference sequence). CDR3 sequence (DNA): TGCGCCAGCAGAATAGTAGGAGAGCGCAATGAGCAGTTCTTC. Translated: CASRIVGERNEQFF.

Details on this clonotype: This may be a read error, as it is one base from a much larger clone. The CDR3 loop reads CASRSSGTQYF. In nucleotides, the CDR3 is TGTGCCAGCAGGTCCTCAGGGACCCAGTACTTC. The V and J genes are TRBV6-5 and TRBJ2-5, with D uncertain. CDR1 MNHEY and CDR2 SVGAGI come from the germline V gene. The CDR3 has 11 residues. V was shortened by 6 bases and J by 7 bases, with 9 bases between the two germline ends.

This clonotype showed up just a few times. The gene calls are TRBV28 and TRBJ2-1; weak D call: TRBD1 (5 bases). CDR3 length: 15 amino acids. V was clipped by 1 base and J by 3 bases, with 10 bases between them. Germline lookup yields CDR1 MDHEN and CDR2 SYDVKM. The chain's CDR3 is CASSLLGQGYNEQFF. DNA for the CDR3: TGTGCCAGCAGTTTATTGGGCCAGGGCTACAATGAGCAGTTCTTC.

This clonotype was found many times. The chain links TRBV24-1 to TRBJ1-3; possibly TRBD1 for D (6 bases). Deletions cut 9 bases from V and 7 bases from J, with 12 bases between. The CDR3 is 12 amino acids. CDR1 KGHDR and CDR2 SFDVKD come from the germline V gene. This CDR3 is CATQDRWNTIYF. The CDR3 DNA reads TGTGCCACCCAGGACAGATGGAACACCATATATTTT.

Comments on this clonotype: The conserved final phenylalanine or tryptophan is absent from the CDR3, which likely points to a read error. This chain connects TRBV12-3 or TRBV12-4 to TRBJ2-5, with 9 nucleotides matching TRBD1. This CDR3 has 15 residues. The J segment lost 7 bases and the V segment lost 8 bases, leaving 14 bases of the junction unmatched. The CDR3 DNA reads TGTGCCAGCGGTCCCCGGACAGGGGTGGCAGCGACCCAGTACTTG. Translation: CASGPRTGVAATQYL.

A word on this clonotype: The conserved phenylalanine or tryptophan is not found at the CDR3 terminus, so this likely reflects a read error. CDR3 sequence reads: CSARVGARETQYL. CDR3 sequence (DNA): TGCAGTGCTAGAGTAGGGGCGCGGGAGACCCAGTACCTC. The chain joins TRBV20-1 to TRBJ2-5; the D gene is possibly TRBD1 (5 bases). This CDR3 has 13 residues. The germline V gene encodes CDR1 DFQATT and CDR2 SNEGSKA (reference sequence). V was trimmed by 1 base and J by 5 bases, leaving 11 bases between them.

This clonotype was counted many times. This rearrangement joins TRBV5-5 to TRBJ1-3; tentatively, D is TRBD1 (6 bases). This CDR3 has 14 amino acids. Germline V gives CDR1 SGHKS, CDR2 YYEKEE (reference sequence). V lost 3 bases, J lost 0 bases, and 7 bases lay in between. In DNA, the CDR3 is TGTGCCAGCAGCTCGGACAGCTCTGGAAACACCATATATTTT. Translating gives CASSSDSSGNTIYF.

V is TRBV19 and J is TRBJ1-2, with D hard to call. CDR1 LNHDA and CDR2 SQIVND come from the germline V gene (reference sequence). V lost 9 bases and J 1 base, leaving 12 bases between the germline ends. The CDR3 sequence is 13 residues long. The CDR3 loop is CASLETDNYGYTF. The DNA for the CDR3 is TGTGCCAGCCTAGAGACTGATAACTATGGCTACACCTTC.

The rearrangement joins TRBV11-2 to TRBJ2-1; no reliable D call. CDR1 SGHAT and CDR2 FQNNGV come from the germline V gene. Trimming stripped 8 bases from V and 8 bases from J, with 19 bases between. The CDR3 is 14 amino acids. CDR3 nucleotides: TGTGCCAGCGACTTAGTTGGCGGTGGGTATGAGCAGTTCTTC. Amino acid sequence: CASDLVGGGYEQFF.

A note on this clonotype: A much larger clone lies one base from this, so it may be a read error. The CDR3 loop is CASSFADKKVANVLTF. CDR3 nucleotides: TGTGCCAGCAGCTTCGCTGACAAAAAGGTGGCCAACGTCCTGACTTTC. This chain connects TRBV5-6 to TRBJ2-6; D is uncertain. The CDR3 has 16 residues. Germline assignment: CDR1 SGHDT and CDR2 YYEEEE. Trimming took 2 bases from V and 6 from J, leaving 15 bases between them.

Comment on this clonotype: A much larger clone is a single base away; this may be a read error. This sequence joins TRBV12-3 or TRBV12-4 and TRBJ1-5; D unresolved. This CDR3 spans 15 amino acids. Trimming took 7 bases from V and 4 from J, leaving 17 bases between them. The CDR3 DNA follows: TGTGCCAGCACGCTGCAGACCAACGGGAATCAGCCCCAGCATTTT. It specifies CASTLQTNGNQPQHF.

This clonotype was picked up one time. This sequence may be a read error, since a much larger clone differs from it by one base. The V call is TRBV10-1, the J call TRBJ2-1, with D perhaps TRBD1 (6 bases). CDR3 length equals 14 residues. Germline lookup yields CDR1 WNHNN and CDR2 SYGVQD (reference sequence). The CDR3 DNA follows: TGCGCCAGCAACCGGGAACCGAGGGACAAGGAGCAGTTCTTC. Its protein is CASNREPRDKEQFF.

This clonotype has at least ten counts. The CDR3 reads CASSFQTGYGYTF. CDR3 bases: TGTGCCAGCAGTTTTCAGACAGGGTATGGCTACACCTTC. V is TRBV6-2 or TRBV6-3 and J is TRBJ1-2; TRBD1 matches at 7 bases. The CDR3 extends over 13 amino acids. The V gene's germline CDR1 is MNHEY and CDR2 SVGEGT. Losses at the gene ends were 4 bases for V and 5 bases for J; bases not matched to a gene: 4.

This clonotype was recorded at least ten times. J is TRBJ1-4 and V is TRBV6-6, with 10 positions matching TRBD1. The CDR3 length is 15 residues. V dropped 6 bases and J dropped 7; count of bases not matched to a gene: 8. Germline CDR1 reads MNHNY; CDR2 reads SVGAGI (reference sequence). The DNA for the CDR3 is TGTGCCAGCAGAAAACCGGGACAGGGGAGTGAAAAACTGTTTTTT. It codes for CASRKPGQGSEKLFF.

This rearrangement joins TRBV11-2 to TRBJ2-2, with 7 bases matching TRBD1. Germline V gene sequence: CDR1 SGHAT, CDR2 FQNNGV. CDR3 size: 13 residues. CDR3 nucleotide sequence: TGTGACTGCGGTCCACAGGGGACCGGGGAGCTGTTTTTT. This gives the protein CDCGPQGTGELFF.

V is TRBV30 and J is TRBJ2-2; D tentatively fits TRBD1 or TRBD2 (5 bases each). Looked up from germline, CDR1 is GTSNPN and CDR2 is SVGIG (reference sequence). The CDR3 is 15 residues long. V was shortened by 5 bases and J by 5 bases, with 18 bases between the two germline ends. CDR3: CAWGFGGLSTGELFF. In DNA, the CDR3 is TGTGCCTGGGGGTTTGGGGGATTGTCGACCGGGGAGCTGTTTTTT.

In the case of this clonotype: The conserved phenylalanine or tryptophan is not found at the CDR3 terminus, so this likely reflects a read error. The V call is TRBV29-1, the J call TRBJ2-1, with D maybe TRBD2 (7 bases). CDR3 length: 16 residues. Germline values: CDR1 SQVTM, CDR2 ANQGSEA. V lost 6 bases to trimming and J lost 7 bases, with 25 bases between them. In DNA form, the CDR3 reads TGCAGCGTGGTTGGGGGGGCTCGGACACGCGGGAATGAGCAGTTCTCC. Translating it yields CSVVGGARTRGNEQFS.

The rearrangement links TRBV28 to TRBJ1-1; 7 positions agree with TRBD1. Germline values: CDR1 MDHEN, CDR2 SYDVKM. Trimming cost V 3 bases and J 3 bases; bases outside gene matches: 4. The CDR3 sequence is 14 residues long. The CDR3 loop reads CASSFRQGYTEAFF. Written as DNA, the CDR3 is TGTGCCAGCAGTTTTCGACAGGGATACACTGAAGCTTTCTTT. Together with reference TRBV28 and TRBJ1-1, the CDR3 gives the full variable domain: DVKVTQSSRYLVKRTGEKVFLECVQDMDHENMFWYRQDPGLGLRLIYFSYDVKMKEKGDIPEGYSVSREKKERFSLILESASTNQTSMYLCASSFRQGYTEAFFGQGTRLTVV.